This T cell receptor (beta chain) came from a study of monozygotic twins with cystic fibrosis. Background on the study: Approximately 2.7 micrograms of fragmented DNA underwent roughly 16 PCR cycles for library preparation.

This table comes from immunoSEQ multiplex PCR, and its TCRdb copy is limited to in-frame clones, with some not included. Among some 33,000 clones listed, just over 90% were seen once. CDR1 and CDR2 from the germline V gene are LNHNV and YYDKDF (reference sequence). The CDR3 totals 15 residues. Comments on this clone: Antigen specificity is unknown. A read error may produce the germline difference seen at one junction end.

Study-level points and caveats: Low clonality (median roughly 0.01) suggested a mostly naive repertoire. Unrelated CF individuals shared fewer identical clonotypes than monozygotic CF twins.

The sequence derives from a boy aged 2 to 10 with cystic fibrosis. The V call is TRBV15, the J call TRBJ2-5; weak D call: TRBD2 (6 bases). Input material: blood. CDR3 nucleotides: TGTGCCACCAGCAGAGATCCCACTAGCCAAGAGATCCAGTACTTC. Protein product: CATSRDPTSQEIQYF. The full variable domain, in which reference TRBV15 and TRBJ2-5 provide the parts outside the CDR3, is DAMVIQNPRYQVTQFGKPVTLSCSQTLNHNVMYWYQQKSSQAPKLLFHYYDKDFNNEADTPDNFQSRRPNTSFCFLDIRSPGLGDTAMYLCATSRDPTSQEIQYFGPGTRLLVL.